The 7 T cell receptor beta chains below come from one sample, sequenced in a study of blood T cell repertoires in COVID-19. Repertoires were generated with immunoSEQ multiplex PCR, while TCRdb's copy carries only in-frame clones and drops some. Found here are 130,000 or so clones, 80% to 90% of them singletons; the top ten hold more than 3.5%. The sequenced sample was peripheral blood. Receptor source: a man aged 55 to 70 with COVID-19, enrolled during active disease.

This clone was detected a few times. J is TRBJ2-1 and V is TRBV7-2; D might be TRBD2 (6 bases). Germline lookup yields CDR1 SGHTA and CDR2 FQGNSA. V was pared by 4 bases and J by 1 base, with 8 bases between. This CDR3 comprises 14 residues. The CDR3 nucleotides read TGTGCCAGCAGCTCCGGGGGTTCCTACAATGAGCAGTTCTTC. Amino acids: CASSSGGSYNEQFF. Together with reference TRBV7-2 and TRBJ2-1, the CDR3 gives the full variable domain: GAGVSQSPSNKVTEKGKDVELRCDPISGHTALYWYRQSLGQGLEFLIYFQGNSAPDKSGLPSDRFSAERTGGSVSTLTIQRTQQEDSAVYLCASSSGGSYNEQFFGPGTRLTVL.

V and J are TRBV9 and TRBJ1-4, with 7 bases matching TRBD1. Trimming took 4 bases from V and 4 from J; bases not matched to a gene: 7. This CDR3 has 15 residues. The germline gives CDR1 SGDLS, CDR2 YYNGEE. CDR3 in amino acids: CASSFQTGNNEKLFF. The CDR3 DNA is TGTGCCAGCAGCTTCCAGACAGGGAATAATGAAAAACTGTTTTTT.

The chain uses TRBV5-6 and TRBJ2-5; no clear D gene. V shed 5 bases and J shed 1 base, with 12 bases lying between them. Germline values: CDR1 SGHDT, CDR2 YYEEEE. The CDR3 spans 14 residues. CDR3 residues: CASSLPTPQETQYF. The CDR3 nucleotides are TGTGCCAGCAGTCTCCCCACACCCCAAGAGACCCAGTACTTC.

This clone was observed a single time. The rearrangement uses TRBV7-3 and TRBJ2-1; D may be TRBD2 (6 bases). The CDR3 is 16 residues long. The V gene's germline CDR1 is SGHTA and CDR2 FQGTGA. V was pared by 1 base and J by 3 bases, with 13 bases between. CDR3 nucleotides: TGTGCCAGCAGCTTAATAGGCGGGGAGAACTACAATGAGCAGTTCTTC. This codes for CASSLIGGENYNEQFF.

The rearrangement joins TRBV6-5 to TRBJ2-5; D may be TRBD1 (5 bases). Germline assignment: CDR1 MNHEY and CDR2 SVGAGI. The V and J ends lost 2 bases and 5 bases respectively, with 15 bases between them. This CDR3 has 15 residues. CDR3 in DNA: TGTGCCAGCAGTTACATTAGGGGCAAAGGGGAGACCCAGTACTTC. The encoded protein is CASSYIRGKGETQYF.

The chain has TRBV19 and TRBJ2-1; D possibly corresponds to TRBD2 (5 bases). The germline V gene has CDR1 LNHDA and CDR2 SQIVND (reference sequence). Trimming pared 11 bases from V and 3 bases from J, leaving 14 bases between. The CDR3 has 13 residues. DNA for the CDR3: TGTGCCGCGTCCGGGAATTTCTACAATGAGCAGTTCTTC. It codes for CAASGNFYNEQFF.

The CDR3 protein is CASSQGGQETQYF. DNA for the CDR3: TGTGCCAGCAGTCAGGGAGGCCAAGAGACCCAGTACTTC. The rearrangement uses TRBV5-4 and TRBJ2-5; perhaps TRBD2 as D (6 bases). CDR3 size: 13 residues. The germline CDR1 and CDR2 sequences are SGHNT and YYREEE (reference sequence). Trimming took off 5 bases at V and 1 base at J, with 9 bases between the two ends. The whole variable domain, filled in from reference TRBV5-4 and TRBJ2-5, reads ETGVTQSPTHLIKTRGQQVTLRCSSQSGHNTVSWYQQALGQGPQFIFQYYREEENGRGNFPPRFSGLQFPNYSSELNVNALELDDSALYLCASSQGGQETQYFGPGTRLLVL.